A single T cell receptor beta chain is shown here with its context. The entry originates in a study of T-cell memory formation after mild COVID-19. TCRdb processed the 5' RACE reads anew with MiXCR; each CDR3 protein has one entry. The sample gives 200,000 or so distinct CDR3 sequences, around 16% of which show up once; roughly 2.6% is in the top ten. After removal of 2 bases from V and 2 bases from J, the junction contained 6 bases not matched to a gene. This CDR3 comprises 16 residues. Germline V CDR1 and CDR2: MNHNS, SASEGT. Sequencing was performed on PBMCs or a T cell subset sorted from them (not recorded which). The receptor comes from an adult woman who had mild COVID-19 (a few samples of this study predate the infection). Cell type and time point are not known. V is TRBV6-1 and J is TRBJ2-3, with 8 bases that match TRBD1. The CDR3 sequence: CASSESHRGATDTQYF. DNA of the CDR3: TGTGCCAGCAGTGAATCTCACAGGGGGGCCACAGATACGCAGTATTTT.